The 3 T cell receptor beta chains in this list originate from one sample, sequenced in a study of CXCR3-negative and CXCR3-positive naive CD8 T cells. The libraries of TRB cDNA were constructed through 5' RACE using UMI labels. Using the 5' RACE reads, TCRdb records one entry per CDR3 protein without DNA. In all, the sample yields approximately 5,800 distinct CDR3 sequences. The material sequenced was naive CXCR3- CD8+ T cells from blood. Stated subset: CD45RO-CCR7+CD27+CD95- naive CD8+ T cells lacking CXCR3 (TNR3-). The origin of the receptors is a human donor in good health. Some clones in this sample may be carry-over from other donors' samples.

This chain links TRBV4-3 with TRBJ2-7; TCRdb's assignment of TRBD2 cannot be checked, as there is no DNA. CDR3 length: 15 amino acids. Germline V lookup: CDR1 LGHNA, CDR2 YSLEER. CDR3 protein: CASSQSRGFSYEQYF.

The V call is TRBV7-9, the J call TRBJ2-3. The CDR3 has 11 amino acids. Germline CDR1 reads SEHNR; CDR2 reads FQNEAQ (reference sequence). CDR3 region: CASSPRDTQYF. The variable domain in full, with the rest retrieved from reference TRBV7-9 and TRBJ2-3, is DTGVSQNPRHKITKRGQNVTFRCDPISEHNRLYWYRQTLGQGPEFLTYFQNEAQLEKSRLLSDRFSAERPKGSFSTLEIQRTEQGDSAMYLCASSPRDTQYFGPGTRLTVL.

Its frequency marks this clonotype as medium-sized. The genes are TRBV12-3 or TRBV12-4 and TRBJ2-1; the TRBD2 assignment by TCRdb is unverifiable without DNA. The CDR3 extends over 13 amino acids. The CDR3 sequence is CASSPSFGPYQFF.